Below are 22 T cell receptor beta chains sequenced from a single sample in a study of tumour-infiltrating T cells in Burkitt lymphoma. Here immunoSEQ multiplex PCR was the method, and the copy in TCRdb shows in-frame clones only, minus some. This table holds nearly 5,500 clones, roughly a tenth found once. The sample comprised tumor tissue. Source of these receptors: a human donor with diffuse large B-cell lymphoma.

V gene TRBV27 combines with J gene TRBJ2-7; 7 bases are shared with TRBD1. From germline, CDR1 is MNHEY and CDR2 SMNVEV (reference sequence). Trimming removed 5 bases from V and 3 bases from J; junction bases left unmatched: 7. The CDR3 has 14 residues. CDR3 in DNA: TGTGCCAGCAGTGTGACAGGGCCGGGCTACGAGCAGTACTTC. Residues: CASSVTGPGYEQYF.

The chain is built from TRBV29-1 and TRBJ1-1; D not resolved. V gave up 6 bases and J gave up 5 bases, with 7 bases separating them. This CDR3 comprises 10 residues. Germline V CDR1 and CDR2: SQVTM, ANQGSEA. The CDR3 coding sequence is TGCAGCGTCGTTAGGACTGAAGCTTTCTTT. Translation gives CSVVRTEAFF.

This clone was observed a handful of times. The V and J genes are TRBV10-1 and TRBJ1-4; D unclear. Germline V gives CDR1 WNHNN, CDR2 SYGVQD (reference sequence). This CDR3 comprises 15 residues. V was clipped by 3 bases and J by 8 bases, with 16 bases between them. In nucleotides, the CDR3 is TGCGCCAGCAGTGAAGACTCCCTGGGGAAGGAAAAACTGTTTTTT. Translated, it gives CASSEDSLGKEKLFF.

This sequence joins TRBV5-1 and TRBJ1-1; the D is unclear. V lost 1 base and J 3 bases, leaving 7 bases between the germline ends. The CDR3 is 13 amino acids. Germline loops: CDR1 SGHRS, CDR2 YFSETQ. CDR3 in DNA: TGCGCCAGCAGCTTGACAGAGGACACTGAAGCTTTCTTT. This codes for CASSLTEDTEAFF. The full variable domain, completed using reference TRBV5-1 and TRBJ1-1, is KAGVTQTPRYLIKTRGQQVTLSCSPISGHRSVSWYQQTPGQGLQFLFEYFSETQRNKGNFPGRFSGRQFSNSRSEMNVSTLELGDSALYLCASSLTEDTEAFFGQGTRLTVV.

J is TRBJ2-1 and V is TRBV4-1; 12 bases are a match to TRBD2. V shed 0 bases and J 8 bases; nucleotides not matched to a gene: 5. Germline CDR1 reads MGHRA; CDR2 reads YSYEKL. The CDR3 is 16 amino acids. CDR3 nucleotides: TGCGCCAGCAGCCAAGATCTAGCGGGGGGGTGGGATGAGCAGTTCTTC. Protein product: CASSQDLAGGWDEQFF.

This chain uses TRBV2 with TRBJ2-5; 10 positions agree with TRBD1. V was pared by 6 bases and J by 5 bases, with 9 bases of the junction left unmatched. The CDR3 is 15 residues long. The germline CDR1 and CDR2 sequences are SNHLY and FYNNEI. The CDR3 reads CASSARTGGRETQYF. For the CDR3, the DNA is TGTGCCAGCAGCGCCCGGACAGGGGGGAGGGAGACCCAGTACTTC.

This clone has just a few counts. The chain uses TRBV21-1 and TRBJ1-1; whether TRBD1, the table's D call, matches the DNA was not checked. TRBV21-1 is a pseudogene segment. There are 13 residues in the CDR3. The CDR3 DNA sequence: TGTGCCAGCAGCAAAGGGGCGAACACTGAAGCTTTCTTT. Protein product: CASSKGANTEAFF.

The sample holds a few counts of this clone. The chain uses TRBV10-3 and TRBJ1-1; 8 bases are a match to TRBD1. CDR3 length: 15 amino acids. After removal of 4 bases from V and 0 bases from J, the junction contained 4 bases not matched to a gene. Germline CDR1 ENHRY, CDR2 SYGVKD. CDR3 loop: CAISAGQEMNTEAFF. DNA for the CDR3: TGTGCCATCAGTGCGGGACAGGAAATGAACACTGAAGCTTTCTTT.

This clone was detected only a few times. The CDR3 region is CSVVGRAPSYEQYF. The CDR3 DNA reads as TGCAGCGTTGTTGGAAGGGCCCCCTCCTACGAGCAGTACTTC. This sequence joins TRBV29-1 and TRBJ2-7; no definite D call. Germline loops: CDR1 SQVTM, CDR2 ANQGSEA. The CDR3 extends over 14 amino acids. Trimming took 4 bases from V and 0 from J, leaving 13 bases between them.

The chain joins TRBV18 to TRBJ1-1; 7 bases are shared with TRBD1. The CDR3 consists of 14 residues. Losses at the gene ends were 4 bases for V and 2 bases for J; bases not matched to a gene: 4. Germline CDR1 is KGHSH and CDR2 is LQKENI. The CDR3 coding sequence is TGTGCCAGCTCACGGGACAGACTAAACACTGAAGCTTTCTTT. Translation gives CASSRDRLNTEAFF.

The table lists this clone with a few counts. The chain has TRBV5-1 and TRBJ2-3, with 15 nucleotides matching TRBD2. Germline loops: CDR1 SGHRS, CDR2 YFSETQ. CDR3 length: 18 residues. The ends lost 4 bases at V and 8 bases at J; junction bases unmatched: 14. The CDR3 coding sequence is TGCGCCAGCAGCCCTACCTACGGACTAGCGGGGGGGCCGCCTACGCAGTATTTT. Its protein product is CASSPTYGLAGGPPTQYF.

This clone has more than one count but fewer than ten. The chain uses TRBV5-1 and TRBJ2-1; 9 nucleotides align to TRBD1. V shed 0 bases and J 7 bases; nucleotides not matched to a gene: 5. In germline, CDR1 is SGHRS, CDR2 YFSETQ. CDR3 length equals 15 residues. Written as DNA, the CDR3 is TGCGCCAGCAGCTTGGGGGGGACAGGGCTGAATGAGCAGTTCTTC. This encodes CASSLGGTGLNEQFF.

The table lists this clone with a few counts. The CDR3 here is CASSGWDSGSYNSPLHF. The CDR3 DNA is TGTGCCAGCAGTGGATGGGACTCCGGCTCCTATAATTCACCCCTCCACTTT. This rearrangement joins TRBV27 to TRBJ1-6; TRBD1 might be the D (5 bases). The CDR3 totals 17 residues. From germline, CDR1 is MNHEY and CDR2 SMNVEV (reference sequence). Trimming removed 5 bases from V and 0 bases from J, with 14 bases in between.

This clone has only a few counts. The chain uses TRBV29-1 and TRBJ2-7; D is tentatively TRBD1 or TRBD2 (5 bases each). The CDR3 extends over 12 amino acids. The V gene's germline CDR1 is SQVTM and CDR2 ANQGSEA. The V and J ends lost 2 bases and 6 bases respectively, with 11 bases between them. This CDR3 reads CSVEKWDGEQYF. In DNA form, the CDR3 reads TGCAGCGTTGAAAAATGGGACGGCGAGCAGTACTTC.

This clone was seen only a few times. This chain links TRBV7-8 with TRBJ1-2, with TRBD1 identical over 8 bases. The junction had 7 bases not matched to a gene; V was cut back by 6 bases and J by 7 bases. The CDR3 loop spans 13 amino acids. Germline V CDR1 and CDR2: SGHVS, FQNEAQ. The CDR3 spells CASSTTGVGGYTF. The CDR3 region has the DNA TGTGCCAGCAGTACGACAGGGGTTGGTGGCTACACCTTC. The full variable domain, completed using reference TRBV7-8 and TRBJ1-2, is GAGVSQSPRYKVAKRGQDVALRCDPISGHVSLFWYQQALGQGPEFLTYFQNEAQLDKSGLPSDRFFAERPEGSVSTLKIQRTQQEDSAVYLCASSTTGVGGYTFGSGTRLTVV.

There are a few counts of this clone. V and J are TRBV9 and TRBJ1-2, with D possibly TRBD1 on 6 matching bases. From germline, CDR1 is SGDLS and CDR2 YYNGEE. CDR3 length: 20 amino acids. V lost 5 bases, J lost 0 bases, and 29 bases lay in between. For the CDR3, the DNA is TGTGCCAGCAGGAGGGGGACGGAGGGTCGGACGGTACCGTCTAACTATGGCTACACCTTC. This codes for CASRRGTEGRTVPSNYGYTF.

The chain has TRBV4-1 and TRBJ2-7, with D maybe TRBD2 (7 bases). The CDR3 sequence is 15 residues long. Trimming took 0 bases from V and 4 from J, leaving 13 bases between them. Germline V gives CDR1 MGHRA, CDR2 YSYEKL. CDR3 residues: CASSQDRGAMYEQYF. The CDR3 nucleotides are TGCGCCAGCAGCCAAGATCGGGGGGCTATGTACGAGCAGTACTTC.

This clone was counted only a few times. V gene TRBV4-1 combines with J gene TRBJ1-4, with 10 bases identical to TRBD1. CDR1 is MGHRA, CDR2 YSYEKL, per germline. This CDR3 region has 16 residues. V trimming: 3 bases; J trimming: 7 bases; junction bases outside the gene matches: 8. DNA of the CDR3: TGCGCCAGCAGCCAGACGACAGGGGGCATCGGTGAAAAACTGTTTTTT. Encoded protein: CASSQTTGGIGEKLFF.

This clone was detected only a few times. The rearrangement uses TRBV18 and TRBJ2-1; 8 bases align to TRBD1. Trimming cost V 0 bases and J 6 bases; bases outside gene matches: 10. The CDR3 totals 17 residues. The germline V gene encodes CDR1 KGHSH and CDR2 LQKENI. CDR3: CASSPPGLTGASNEQFF. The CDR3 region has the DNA TGTGCCAGCTCACCACCGGGGCTGACAGGGGCAAGCAATGAGCAGTTCTTC. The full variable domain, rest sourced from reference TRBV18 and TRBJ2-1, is NAGVMQNPRHLVRRRGQEARLRCSPMKGHSHVYWYRQLPEEGLKFMVYLQKENIIDESGMPKERFSAEFPKEGPSILRIQQVVRGDSAAYFCASSPPGLTGASNEQFFGPGTRLTVL.

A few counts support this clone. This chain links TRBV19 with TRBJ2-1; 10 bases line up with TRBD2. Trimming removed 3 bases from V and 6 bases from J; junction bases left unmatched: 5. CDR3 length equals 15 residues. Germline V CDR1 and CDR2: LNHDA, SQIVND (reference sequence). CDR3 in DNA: TGTGCCAGTAGTATCGGAGCTAGCGGGGGCAATGAGCAGTTCTTC. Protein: CASSIGASGGNEQFF.

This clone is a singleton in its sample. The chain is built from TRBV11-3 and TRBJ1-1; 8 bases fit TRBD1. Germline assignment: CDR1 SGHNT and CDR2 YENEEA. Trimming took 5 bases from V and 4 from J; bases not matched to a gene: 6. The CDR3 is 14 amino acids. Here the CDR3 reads CASSETGAGTEAFF. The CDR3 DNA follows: TGTGCCAGCAGCGAGACAGGGGCGGGCACTGAAGCTTTCTTT.

The CDR3 sequence: CASSTYRGPDTEAFF. The CDR3 DNA reads as TGTGCCAGTAGTACTTACAGGGGGCCCGACACTGAAGCTTTCTTT. V is TRBV19 and J is TRBJ1-1; TRBD1 matches at 9 bases. V trimming: 4 bases; J trimming: 3 bases; junction bases outside the gene matches: 6. The CDR3 spans 15 residues. Germline CDR1 reads LNHDA; CDR2 reads SQIVND (reference sequence).